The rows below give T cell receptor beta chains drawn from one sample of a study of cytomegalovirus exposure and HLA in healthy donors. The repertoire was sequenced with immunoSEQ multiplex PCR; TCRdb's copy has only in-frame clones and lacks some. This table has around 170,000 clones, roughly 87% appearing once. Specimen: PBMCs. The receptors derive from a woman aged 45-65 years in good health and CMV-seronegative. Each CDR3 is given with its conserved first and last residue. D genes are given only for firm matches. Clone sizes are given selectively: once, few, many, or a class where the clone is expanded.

CDR3: CSVGGGPNQPQHF; DNA: TGCAGCGTCGGGGGGGGGCCGAATCAGCCCCAGCATTTT; V: TRBV29-1; size: -; D: -; J: TRBJ1-5
CDR3: CASRDNLNQPQHF; DNA: TGTGCCAGCCGGGACAACTTGAATCAGCCCCAGCATTTT; V: TRBV2; size: -; D: -; J: TRBJ1-5
CDR3: CASSPTGARRYGYTF; DNA: TGTGCCAGCAGTCCCACAGGGGCAAGACGCTATGGCTACACCTTC; V: TRBV11-1; size: -; D: TRBD1; J: TRBJ1-2
CDR3: CASSQPGQGGNTIYF; DNA: TGCGCCAGCAGCCAACCAGGACAGGGTGGAAACACCATATATTTT; V: TRBV4-1; size: few; D: TRBD1; J: TRBJ1-3
CDR3: CASSEEGPGGLVNYGYTF; DNA: TGTGCCAGCAGTGAAGAGGGTCCAGGGGGGCTAGTGAACTATGGCTACACCTTC; V: TRBV6-1; size: -; D: TRBD1; J: TRBJ1-2
CDR3: CASSEDRQYYEQYF; DNA: TGCGCCAGCAGTGAGGACCGACAATACTACGAGCAGTACTTC; V: TRBV10-2; size: -; D: -; J: TRBJ2-7
CDR3: CASSLEGLATNEQFF; DNA: TGTGCCAGCAGCTTAGAGGGCTTAGCGACAAATGAGCAGTTCTTC; V: TRBV11-3; size: -; D: -; J: TRBJ2-1
CDR3: CASSSPKSSGNAYNEQFF; DNA: TGTGCCAGCAGCTCACCTAAATCTAGCGGAAATGCCTACAATGAGCAGTTCTTC; V: TRBV27; size: few; D: TRBD2; J: TRBJ2-1
CDR3: CASSFRSGTQYF; DNA: TGTGCCAGCAGTTTTAGGAGCGGGACCCAGTACTTC; V: TRBV28; size: -; D: -; J: TRBJ2-5
CDR3: CASHLKGSQLFF; DNA: TGTGCCAGCCATTTGAAGGGGTCACAACTGTTTTTT; V: TRBV28; size: -; D: -; J: TRBJ1-4
CDR3: CASSPGTTYEQYF; DNA: TGTGCCAGCAGCCCCGGGACTACCTACGAGCAGTACTTC; V: TRBV2; size: -; D: TRBD2; J: TRBJ2-7
CDR3: CASSQGNRQSNTEAFF; DNA: TGCGCCAGCAGCCAAGGGAATCGACAGTCGAACACTGAAGCTTTCTTT; V: TRBV4-1; size: few; D: -; J: TRBJ1-1
CDR3: CASSRWTEKGYTF; DNA: TGTGCCAGCTCACGATGGACAGAGAAAGGCTACACCTTC; V: TRBV18; size: -; D: -; J: TRBJ1-2
CDR3: CASSQSLRQASYEQYF; DNA: TGTGCCAGCAGCCAATCTCTACGGCAGGCCTCCTACGAGCAGTACTTC; V: TRBV16; size: few; D: -; J: TRBJ2-7
CDR3: CASSFPGGGQYEQYF; DNA: TGTGCCAGCAGTTTCCCGGGCGGGGGGCAGTACGAGCAGTACTTC; V: TRBV28; size: -; D: TRBD2; J: TRBJ2-7
CDR3: CASSHGTSTYEQYF; DNA: TGTGCCAGCAGCCATGGGACTTCGACCTACGAGCAGTACTTC; V: TRBV13; size: -; D: -; J: TRBJ2-7
CDR3: CASSVSGHVGQPQHF; DNA: TGCGCCAGCAGCGTATCAGGGCACGTTGGTCAGCCCCAGCATTTT; V: TRBV5-1; size: -; D: -; J: TRBJ1-5
CDR3: CASSLGQAAGNTIYF; DNA: TGTGCCAGCAGCCTAGGACAGGCGGCGGGAAACACCATATATTTT; V: TRBV7-9; size: once; D: TRBD1; J: TRBJ1-3
CDR3: CASSPTRGTGSPLHF; DNA: TGTGCCAGCTCACCAACTCGGGGGACGGGTTCACCCCTCCACTTT; V: TRBV18; size: -; D: -; J: TRBJ1-6
CDR3: CASRRRDSSYEQYF; DNA: TGTGCCAGCAGGAGACGGGACAGTTCCTACGAGCAGTACTTC; V: TRBV2; size: -; D: TRBD1; J: TRBJ2-7
CDR3: CAISEGGGGQETQYF; DNA: TGTGCCATCAGTGAGGGGGGAGGGGGTCAAGAGACCCAGTACTTC; V: TRBV10-3; size: -; D: -; J: TRBJ2-5
CDR3: CASSAESGNTIYF; DNA: TGTGCCAGCAGTGCCGAGTCTGGAAACACCATATATTTT; V: TRBV6-4; size: -; D: -; J: TRBJ1-3
CDR3: CATSRVREVTQPQHF; DNA: TGTGCCACCAGCAGAGTCAGGGAAGTAACTCAGCCCCAGCATTTT; V: TRBV15; size: -; D: -; J: TRBJ1-5
CDR3: CASSRGGRGQTETQYF; DNA: TGTGCCAGCAGCAGAGGAGGCCGCGGACAGACAGAGACCCAGTACTTC; V: TRBV5-6; size: once; D: -; J: TRBJ2-5
CDR3: CASSQDPSGATGHEQFF; DNA: TGCGCCAGCAGCCAAGATCCTAGCGGGGCAACGGGGCATGAGCAGTTCTTC; V: TRBV4-3; size: -; D: TRBD2; J: TRBJ2-1
CDR3: CASSPPQVLSGNTIYF; DNA: TGTGCCAGCTCACCACCACAGGTTCTCTCTGGAAACACCATATATTTT; V: TRBV18; size: -; D: -; J: TRBJ1-3
CDR3: CASRPSGKGYTF; DNA: TGTGCCAGCAGGCCCTCGGGGAAAGGCTACACCTTC; V: TRBV11-2; size: -; D: -; J: TRBJ1-2
CDR3: CASSLPGGAGANVLTF; DNA: TGTGCCAGCAGTTTACCGGGGGGCGCTGGGGCCAACGTCCTGACTTTC; V: TRBV28; size: -; D: -; J: TRBJ2-6
CDR3: CASRTELNTEAFF; DNA: TGTGCCAGTAGGACAGAGCTAAACACTGAAGCTTTCTTT; V: TRBV19; size: -; D: -; J: TRBJ1-1
CDR3: CASSQEAGTSSKQFF; DNA: TGCGCCAGCAGCCAAGAAGCCGGGACTAGCTCGAAGCAGTTCTTC; V: TRBV4-1; size: -; D: TRBD2; J: TRBJ2-1
CDR3: CASSIRGQRMNTEAFF; DNA: TGTGCCAGCAGCATTAGGGGACAGCGTATGAACACTGAAGCTTTCTTT; V: TRBV11-3; size: -; D: TRBD1; J: TRBJ1-1
CDR3: CASSLVSGSRKETQYF; DNA: TGCGCCAGCAGCTTGGTGAGCGGGAGTAGAAAAGAGACCCAGTACTTC; V: TRBV5-1; size: -; D: TRBD2; J: TRBJ2-5
CDR3: CASSAKGDYGYTF; DNA: TGTGCCAGCAGTGCTAAGGGGGACTATGGCTACACCTTC; V: TRBV25-1; size: -; D: -; J: TRBJ1-2
CDR3: CASSYYRGSYEQYF; DNA: TGTGCCAGCAGCTATTACAGGGGCTCCTACGAGCAGTACTTC; V: TRBV7-2; size: -; D: TRBD1; J: TRBJ2-7
CDR3: CASSDLGGQGAGEQFF; DNA: TGTGCCAGCAGTGATCTAGGGGGACAGGGGGCTGGTGAGCAGTTCTTC; V: TRBV25-1; size: -; D: TRBD1; J: TRBJ2-1
CDR3: CAWSAGQGVGYTF; DNA: TGTGCCTGGAGCGCCGGACAGGGGGTTGGCTACACCTTC; V: TRBV30; size: -; D: TRBD1; J: TRBJ1-2
CDR3: CASSVGTTGALGDYGYTF; DNA: TGTGCCAGCAGCGTAGGAACGACAGGAGCCCTGGGGGACTATGGCTACACCTTC; V: TRBV9; size: -; D: -; J: TRBJ1-2
CDR3: CASSPWTSGYKTGELFF; DNA: TGTGCCAGCAGTCCCTGGACTAGCGGGTACAAGACCGGGGAGCTGTTTTTT; V: TRBV27; size: once; D: TRBD2; J: TRBJ2-2
CDR3: CASSLGGGTNQPQHF; DNA: TGTGCCAGCAGCTTAGGGGGGGGAACCAATCAGCCCCAGCATTTT; V: TRBV11-2; size: -; D: -; J: TRBJ1-5
CDR3: CASSLGGPYEQYF; DNA: TGTGCCAGCAGCTTAGGGGGGCCATACGAGCAGTACTTC; V: TRBV7-8; size: few; D: -; J: TRBJ2-7